The 29 T cell receptor beta chains below were found in one sample sequenced in a study of blood T cell repertoires in COVID-19. Some clones are missing from TCRdb's copy, which holds only in-frame ones; the method was immunoSEQ multiplex PCR. The table records 150,000 to 200,000 clones, about 89% of them present only once. Material for sequencing was PBMCs or T cells enriched from blood (not recorded which). Source of these receptors: a woman aged 18-29 years who had recovered from COVID-19.

V usage is TRBV27 and J usage is TRBJ1-2; the match to TRBD1 covers 10 bases. Per the germline V gene, CDR1 is MNHEY and CDR2 is SMNVEV (reference sequence). The CDR3 length is 14 residues. V lost 5 bases to trimming and J lost 4 bases; unmatched junction nucleotides: 4. The CDR3 region has the DNA TGTGCCAGCAGTCCTTGGACAGGGGGCTATGGCTACACCTTC. Its translation is CASSPWTGGYGYTF.

V gene TRBV11-2 combines with J gene TRBJ2-5; tentatively, D is TRBD2 (7 bases). Germline CDR1 SGHAT, CDR2 FQNNGV. The V end lost 3 bases, the J end lost 1 base, and 15 bases lay between the germline ends. This CDR3 spans 16 amino acids. CDR3 nucleotide sequence: TGTGCCAGCAGCTTTGGGGGGGCCCCTCTCCAAGAGACCCAGTACTTC. This translates into CASSFGGAPLQETQYF. Variable domain in full (rest from reference TRBV11-2 and TRBJ2-5): EAGVAQSPRYKIIEKRQSVAFWCNPISGHATLYWYQQILGQGPKLLIQFQNNGVVDDSQLPKDRFSAERLKGVDSTLKIQPAKLEDSAVYLCASSFGGAPLQETQYFGPGTRLLVL.

The V and J genes are TRBV28 and TRBJ1-1; D is perhaps TRBD1 (5 bases). Per the germline V gene, CDR1 is MDHEN and CDR2 is SYDVKM. CDR3 length: 12 residues. The V and J ends lost 6 bases and 9 bases respectively, with 14 bases between them. Here the CDR3 DNA reads TGTGCCAGCAGCTTGGGGCCCCCGAAAGCTTTCTTT. Translated, it gives CASSLGPPKAFF. The complete variable domain, with remaining parts taken from reference TRBV28 and TRBJ1-1, reads DVKVTQSSRYLVKRTGEKVFLECVQDMDHENMFWYRQDPGLGLRLIYFSYDVKMKEKGDIPEGYSVSREKKERFSLILESASTNQTSMYLCASSLGPPKAFFGQGTRLTVV.

The V call is TRBV5-1, the J call TRBJ2-1; 15 bases line up with TRBD2. The CDR3 has 20 amino acids. Germline trimming cut 3 bases from V and 2 bases from J; bases unmatched to any gene: 12. Germline assignment: CDR1 SGHRS and CDR2 YFSETQ. Here the CDR3 reads CASSSEPGLAGGPPYNEQFF. Written as DNA, the CDR3 is TGCGCCAGCAGCTCCGAACCGGGACTAGCGGGAGGCCCCCCCTACAATGAGCAGTTCTTC.

The V gene is TRBV6-6, the J gene TRBJ1-5; D is undetermined. Germline CDR1 reads MNHNY; CDR2 reads SVGAGI (reference sequence). This CDR3 is built from 16 residues. V was pared by 0 bases and J by 3 bases, with 12 bases between. Here the CDR3 DNA reads TGTGCCAGCAGTTACTCGTCGGTTCACCTCAATCAGCCCCAGCATTTT. It specifies CASSYSSVHLNQPQHF.

The chain recombines TRBV5-6 with TRBJ2-5; 9 bases fit TRBD2. V dropped 1 base and J dropped 4; count of bases not matched to a gene: 8. CDR1 and CDR2 (germline): SGHDT, YYEEEE. The CDR3 has 16 residues. As DNA, the CDR3 is TGTGCCAGCAGCTTGACTATAGCGGGAGTGGGAGAGACCCAGTACTTC. It specifies CASSLTIAGVGETQYF. The variable domain in full, with the rest retrieved from reference TRBV5-6 and TRBJ2-5, is DAGVTQSPTHLIKTRGQQVTLRCSPKSGHDTVSWYQQALGQGPQFIFQYYEEEERQRGNFPDRFSGHQFPNYSSELNVNALLLGDSALYLCASSLTIAGVGETQYFGPGTRLLVL.

This chain connects TRBV6-4 to TRBJ1-5; D may be TRBD1 (5 bases). V lost 8 bases and J 8 bases, leaving 16 bases between the germline ends. The CDR3 loop spans 13 amino acids. Germline V gives CDR1 MRHNA, CDR2 SNTAGT. The CDR3 sequence is CASSLVGGEPQHF. The CDR3 nucleotides read TGTGCCAGCTCTTTAGTTGGGGGGGAGCCCCAGCATTTT.

This sequence joins TRBV18 and TRBJ2-2; D is unresolved. The CDR3 has 13 residues. From germline, CDR1 is KGHSH and CDR2 LQKENI. Trimming left V 5 bases short and J 6 bases short, with 10 bases between. The chain's CDR3 is CASSKSVPGELFF. The CDR3 DNA reads TGTGCCAGCTCAAAGTCGGTTCCCGGGGAGCTGTTTTTT. The whole variable domain, remainder taken from reference TRBV18 and TRBJ2-2, is NAGVMQNPRHLVRRRGQEARLRCSPMKGHSHVYWYRQLPEEGLKFMVYLQKENIIDESGMPKERFSAEFPKEGPSILRIQQVVRGDSAAYFCASSKSVPGELFFGEGSRLTVL.

V gene TRBV3-1 (or the pseudogene TRBV3-2) combines with J gene TRBJ1-2, with D uncertain. The germline V gene has CDR1 LGHDT and CDR2 YNNKEL (reference sequence). This CDR3 comprises 14 residues. Trimming took off 0 bases at V and 8 bases at J, with 13 bases between the two ends. The CDR3 reads CASSQEVEVRGYTF. The CDR3 DNA sequence: TGTGCCAGCAGCCAAGAAGTCGAGGTTCGGGGCTACACCTTC.

J is TRBJ2-7 and V is TRBV7-8; a possible D gene is TRBD2 (5 bases). Looked up from germline, CDR1 is SGHVS and CDR2 is FQNEAQ. This CDR3 spans 13 amino acids. Trimming took 5 bases from V and 6 from J, leaving 14 bases between them. The CDR3 protein is CASSPRTAREQYF. CDR3 coding DNA: TGTGCCAGCAGCCCCCGGACTGCGCGCGAGCAGTACTTC. Based on the CDR3 plus reference TRBV7-8 and TRBJ2-7, the full variable domain is GAGVSQSPRYKVAKRGQDVALRCDPISGHVSLFWYQQALGQGPEFLTYFQNEAQLDKSGLPSDRFFAERPEGSVSTLKIQRTQQEDSAVYLCASSPRTAREQYFGPGTRLTVT.

The chain employs TRBV5-1 and TRBJ1-2; D may be TRBD1 (6 bases). V was cut by 0 bases and J by 7 bases, with 10 bases left in between. Germline values: CDR1 SGHRS, CDR2 YFSETQ. The CDR3 runs to 13 residues. The CDR3 sequence: CASSLEGVRGYTF. The CDR3 region has the DNA TGCGCCAGCAGCTTGGAGGGGGTACGTGGCTACACCTTC.

This clone was seen just once. This chain joins TRBV15 and TRBJ1-4; D is unclear. The germline V gene encodes CDR1 LNHNV and CDR2 YYDKDF (reference sequence). The CDR3 has 15 amino acids. Trimming cost V 0 bases and J 4 bases, with 9 bases left between them. The CDR3 protein is CATSRDEGFNEKLFF. CDR3 sequence (DNA): TGTGCCACCAGCAGAGATGAGGGATTTAATGAAAAACTGTTTTTT.

This clone was observed a single time. The chain combines TRBV5-6 with TRBJ1-2, with 9 bases matching TRBD1. Germline V gives CDR1 SGHDT, CDR2 YYEEEE. The J segment lost 7 bases and the V segment lost 6 bases, leaving 7 bases of the junction unmatched. There are 13 residues in the CDR3. The CDR3 nucleotides are TGTGCCAGCATCGGGACAGGGCTGGGTGGCTACACCTTC. It is translated as CASIGTGLGGYTF.

This clone was seen only a few times. The chain is built from TRBV19 and TRBJ2-2; 8 bases match TRBD1. Germline lookup yields CDR1 LNHDA and CDR2 SQIVND (reference sequence). The CDR3 loop spans 14 amino acids. V gave up 4 bases and J gave up 5 bases; unmatched junction bases: 3. In nucleotides, the CDR3 is TGTGCCAGTAGTACGGACAGGGCTACCGGGGAGCTGTTTTTT. Its protein is CASSTDRATGELFF.

This clone has a handful of counts. V is TRBV15 and J is TRBJ2-7; 9 positions match TRBD2. Per the germline V gene, CDR1 is LNHNV and CDR2 is YYDKDF (reference sequence). CDR3 size: 14 residues. V dropped 6 bases and J dropped 2; count of bases not matched to a gene: 5. The DNA for the CDR3 is TGTGCCACCAGAAGACTAGCGGAGCCCTACGAGCAGTACTTC. Protein sequence: CATRRLAEPYEQYF. The complete variable domain, with remaining parts taken from reference TRBV15 and TRBJ2-7, reads DAMVIQNPRYQVTQFGKPVTLSCSQTLNHNVMYWYQQKSSQAPKLLFHYYDKDFNNEADTPDNFQSRRPNTSFCFLDIRSPGLGDTAMYLCATRRLAEPYEQYFGPGTRLTVT.

The chain is built from TRBV7-3 and TRBJ2-5; 9 nucleotides line up with TRBD2. The CDR3 is made up of 15 amino acids. The J segment lost 1 base and the V segment lost 4 bases, leaving 4 bases of the junction unmatched. Germline V gives CDR1 SGHTA, CDR2 FQGTGA. The CDR3 sequence is CASSSLAGPQETQYF. For the CDR3, the DNA is TGTGCCAGCAGCTCCCTAGCGGGGCCCCAAGAGACCCAGTACTTC. Based on the CDR3 plus reference TRBV7-3 and TRBJ2-5, the full variable domain is GAGVSQTPSNKVTEKGKYVELRCDPISGHTALYWYRQSLGQGPEFLIYFQGTGAADDSGLPNDRFFAVRPEGSVSTLKIQRTERGDSAVYLCASSSLAGPQETQYFGPGTRLLVL.

The chain combines TRBV4-1 with TRBJ2-5; D is uncertain. With 0 bases removed from V and 3 bases from J, the gap between germline ends came to 2 bases. CDR3 length equals 12 residues. CDR1 is MGHRA, CDR2 YSYEKL, per germline. The CDR3 is CASSQDKETQYF. Here the CDR3 DNA reads TGCGCCAGCAGCCAAGATAAAGAGACCCAGTACTTC.

This chain uses TRBV5-1 with TRBJ2-7, with 10 bases aligning to TRBD2. CDR1 is SGHRS, CDR2 YFSETQ, per germline. Trimming cost V 4 bases and J 9 bases; bases outside gene matches: 13. CDR3 length: 15 residues. The CDR3 spells CASSGGASGSSRQYF. CDR3 DNA: TGCGCCAGCAGCGGGGGAGCTAGCGGGAGTTCAAGGCAGTACTTC.

The rearrangement uses TRBV7-2 and TRBJ2-1, with 10 bases aligning to TRBD2. J gave up 6 bases and V 5 bases, and 7 bases lay outside the gene matches. The CDR3 runs to 15 residues. Germline values: CDR1 SGHTA, CDR2 FQGNSA. CDR3 nucleotide sequence: TGTGCCAGCAGCCCCGGACTAGCGGCCCTCAATGAGCAGTTCTTC. It yields the protein CASSPGLAALNEQFF.

The J gene is TRBJ2-5, the V gene TRBV4-2, with 15 bases that match TRBD2. The CDR3 loop spans 15 amino acids. Germline V gene lookup returns CDR1 LGHNA and CDR2 YNFKEQ. Trimming took 3 bases from V and 5 from J; bases not matched to a gene: 1. The CDR3 is CASSQGTSGRETQYF. CDR3 DNA sequence: TGTGCCAGCAGCCAGGGGACTAGCGGGAGGGAGACCCAGTACTTC.

This rearrangement joins TRBV9 to TRBJ2-2, with TRBD2 matching over 9 bases. The CDR3 totals 15 residues. Germline V gene sequence: CDR1 SGDLS, CDR2 YYNGEE. The ends lost 0 bases at V and 7 bases at J; junction bases unmatched: 4. As DNA, the CDR3 is TGTGCCAGCAGCGTAGGTAGCGGGAGCGGCGGGGAGCTGTTTTTT. Protein sequence: CASSVGSGSGGELFF.

This chain joins TRBV5-8 and TRBJ1-1; D gene ambiguous. Trimming removed 0 bases at V and 3 bases at J, with 6 bases between. Looked up from germline, CDR1 is SGHTS and CDR2 is YDEGEE. CDR3 size: 13 residues. In nucleotides, the CDR3 is TGTGCCAGCAGCTTGGTCCGGGACACTGAAGCTTTCTTT. It specifies CASSLVRDTEAFF.

This clone was seen a handful of times. This sequence joins TRBV29-1 and TRBJ2-7; the D gene is possibly TRBD2 (6 bases). Trimming removed 8 bases at V and 5 bases at J, with 16 bases between. CDR1 and CDR2 (germline): SQVTM, ANQGSEA. The CDR3 is 12 amino acids. The CDR3 region is CSTKSGFDEQYF. For the CDR3, the DNA is TGCAGCACCAAGAGCGGGTTTGACGAGCAGTACTTC.

This rearrangement joins TRBV30 to TRBJ2-7; 9 nucleotides match TRBD1. The CDR3 contains 14 residues. J gave up 6 bases and V 1 base, and 7 bases lay outside the gene matches. Germline V gives CDR1 GTSNPN, CDR2 SVGIG (reference sequence). CDR3 sequence (DNA): TGTGCCTGGAGTGCTGGGACAGGGATGGGCGAGCAGTACTTC. This sequence encodes CAWSAGTGMGEQYF. The entire variable domain, with the rest obtained from reference TRBV30 and TRBJ2-7, is as follows: SQTIHQWPATLVQPVGSPLSLECTVEGTSNPNLYWYRQAAGRGLQLLFYSVGIGQISSEVPQNLSASRPQDRQFILSSKKLLLSDSGFYLCAWSAGTGMGEQYFGPGTRLTVT.

This chain uses TRBV12-3 or TRBV12-4 with TRBJ1-2; perhaps TRBD1 as D (6 bases). V was shortened by 6 bases and J by 8 bases, with 16 bases between the two germline ends. This CDR3 is 13 amino acids long. The CDR3 DNA reads as TGTGCCAGCAGCCGACGGACAGTGGAGGGCTACACCTTC. Its translation: CASSRRTVEGYTF.

The chain has TRBV6-5 and TRBJ1-4; tentatively, D is TRBD1 (6 bases). CDR1 is MNHEY and CDR2 is SVGAGI in the germline V gene. This CDR3 is 15 amino acids long. The V and J ends lost 5 bases and 8 bases respectively, with 18 bases between them. In DNA form, the CDR3 reads TGTGCCAGCAGTAAGACAGGCAACGGGGGGGAAAAACTGTTTTTT. It translates to CASSKTGNGGEKLFF.

The rearrangement joins TRBV19 to TRBJ2-7; 7 bases align to TRBD2. CDR1 is LNHDA and CDR2 is SQIVND in the germline V gene (reference sequence). The CDR3 is 17 residues long. Losses at the gene ends were 3 bases for V and 1 base for J; bases not matched to a gene: 12. The CDR3 sequence: CASSMGRTSERSYEQYF. CDR3 DNA: TGTGCCAGTAGTATGGGCAGGACTAGTGAACGTTCCTACGAGCAGTACTTC. Full variable domain (outside the CDR3, taken from reference TRBV19 and TRBJ2-7): DGGITQSPKYLFRKEGQNVTLSCEQNLNHDAMYWYRQDPGQGLRLIYYSQIVNDFQKGDIAEGYSVSREKKESFPLTVTSAQKNPTAFYLCASSMGRTSERSYEQYFGPGTRLTVT.

The rearrangement joins TRBV20-1 to TRBJ1-2; TRBD1 matches 9 bases. The germline CDR1 and CDR2 sequences are DFQATT and SNEGSKA (reference sequence). CDR3 length: 16 residues. V trimming: 3 bases; J trimming: 4 bases; junction bases outside the gene matches: 12. The CDR3: CSASLGQGFSGYGYTF. The CDR3 DNA is TGCAGTGCTAGTTTGGGACAGGGTTTCTCGGGCTATGGCTACACCTTC.

This chain joins TRBV5-1 and TRBJ2-7; 10 nucleotides align to TRBD2. Germline V gives CDR1 SGHRS, CDR2 YFSETQ. V was clipped by 2 bases and J by 1 base; unmatched bases: 3. CDR3 size: 15 residues. CDR3 residues: CASSFGLAESYEQYF. CDR3 coding DNA: TGCGCCAGCAGCTTCGGACTAGCGGAATCCTACGAGCAGTACTTC.